This T cell receptor (beta chain) was sequenced during a study of CXCR3-negative and CXCR3-positive naive CD8 T cells. Overall study findings and caveats: TRB CDR3 properties were used to infer TCR strength, and surface CD5 was comparable between naive subsets. Naive cells with CXCR3 showed TRB CDR3s that were more hydrophobic than those in CXCR3-negative naive cells.

CD45RO-CCR7+CD27+CD95- marked naive CD8+ T cells. UMI-labeled 5' RACE yielded the TRB cDNA libraries. TCRdb reanalyzed the 5' RACE reads, giving one entry per CDR3 protein sequence and no DNA. The data show about 89,000 distinct CDR3 sequences, and the top ten clones hold 0.53%. As concerns this clonotype: Its antigen is not known.

The CDR3 contains 17 residues. This receptor was identified in a human donor in good health. Some clones in this sample may be carry-over from other donors' samples. Sample: naive CXCR3+ CD8+ T cells from blood. Documented subset: CD45RO-CCR7+CD27+CD95- naive CD8+ T cells expressing CXCR3 (TNR3+). The chain uses TRBV12-3 or TRBV12-4 and TRBJ2-2; no DNA is available, so the TRBD2 call from TCRdb remains unchecked. CDR3 in amino acids: CASSLFFRLASIGELFF.